This TCR beta chain was retrieved from a study of blood T cell repertoires in COVID-19. Overall study: Donors in the United States, Italy and Spain gave samples during acute or convalescent COVID-19. The cDNA or gDNA used as material had been derived from T cells, B-cell-depleted T cells, or PBMCs.

The CDR3 spans 13 residues. Trimming stripped 5 bases from V and 6 bases from J, with 12 bases between. Germline CDR1 SGHKS, CDR2 YYEKEE (reference sequence). Original processing methods: Reference gene primer amplification in the assay estimated nucleated cell counts. Generated by immunoSEQ multiplex PCR, the TCRdb table keeps only in-frame clones and is missing some. The V and J calls and clone size come from that table; D and trimming were worked out from the DNA. The sample lists 25,000 to 35,000 clones; 90% were seen once. The sequence was collected from a man aged 60-69 years with active COVID-19. The rearrangement uses TRBV5-5 and TRBJ2-1; D may be TRBD2 (5 bases). The source material was peripheral blood. CDR3 in DNA: TGTGCCAGCAGGCAAGGGAGCACCAATGAGCAGTTCTTC. Its translation: CASRQGSTNEQFF.